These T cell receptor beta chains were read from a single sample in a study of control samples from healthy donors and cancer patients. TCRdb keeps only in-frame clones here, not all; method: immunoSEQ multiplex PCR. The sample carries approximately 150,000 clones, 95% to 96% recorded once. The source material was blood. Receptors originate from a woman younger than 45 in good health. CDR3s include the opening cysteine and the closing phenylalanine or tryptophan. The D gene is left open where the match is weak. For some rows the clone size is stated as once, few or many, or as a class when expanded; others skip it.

CASRRWLGEETQYF TGTGCCAGCAGGAGGTGGTTGGGTGAAGAGACCCAGTACTTC TRBJ2-5 . . TRBV2
CASSVGHVTYNEQFF TGCGCCAGCAGCGTTGGACACGTAACCTACAATGAGCAGTTCTTC TRBJ2-1 . . TRBV5-1
CASSLQAGEQYF TGTGCCAGCAGCTTACAAGCAGGCGAGCAGTACTTC TRBJ2-7 . . TRBV11-2
CASSGQGAGNTIYF TGTGCCAGCTCCGGACAGGGGGCTGGAAACACCATATATTTT TRBJ1-3 . TRBD1 TRBV18
CASSSVPGQGNQPQHF TGCGCCAGCAGCTCAGTCCCGGGACAGGGGAATCAGCCCCAGCATTTT TRBJ1-5 . TRBD1 TRBV5-1
CASSQVGTDNQPQHF TGTGCCAGCAGCCAAGTAGGGACTGATAATCAGCCCCAGCATTTT TRBJ1-5 . . TRBV3-1/TRBV3-2
CASSATPRSYTDTQYF TGTGCCAGCAGCGCCACACCCCGTTCTTACACAGATACGCAGTATTTT TRBJ2-3 . . TRBV2
CASSPLGSFYEQYF TGTGCCAGCAGTCCCTTAGGGAGCTTCTACGAGCAGTACTTC TRBJ2-7 once . TRBV6-5
CAGPWTPHNSPLHF TGTGCCGGACCCTGGACCCCCCACAATTCACCCCTCCACTTT TRBJ1-6 . . TRBV28
CASSPQGFLDHYGYTF TGTGCCAGCAGCCCTCAGGGGTTTTTGGATCACTATGGCTACACCTTC TRBJ1-2 . . TRBV11-2
CASSIQGSIQETQYF TGTGCCAGTAGTATACAGGGTAGCATCCAAGAGACCCAGTACTTC TRBJ2-5 once . TRBV19
CASSYTGETQYF TGTGCCAGCAGTTACACAGGAGAGACCCAGTACTTC TRBJ2-5 . . TRBV6-2/TRBV6-3
CSASLVGGGPSTDTQYF TGCAGTGCTAGTTTGGTTGGCGGGGGGCCTAGCACAGATACGCAGTATTTT TRBJ2-3 . TRBD2 TRBV20-1
CASRNRGTNYGYTF TGTGCCAGCAGGAACAGGGGGACTAACTATGGCTACACCTTC TRBJ1-2 . TRBD1 TRBV6-5
CASTESGANVLTF TGTGCCAGCACCGAATCTGGGGCCAACGTCCTGACTTTC TRBJ2-6 . . TRBV12-3/TRBV12-4
CASRKRDTQKIEQFF TGTGCCAGCAGAAAACGGGACACTCAGAAGATAGAGCAGTTCTTC TRBJ2-1 once . TRBV27
CASSQVATGEYNQPQHF TGCGCCAGCAGCCAAGTCGCGACAGGGGAGTACAATCAGCCCCAGCATTTT TRBJ1-5 . TRBD1 TRBV4-1
CSVNLNTEAFF TGCAGCGTGAACCTGAACACTGAAGCTTTCTTT TRBJ1-1 . . TRBV29-1
CASSLDRSHTYEQYF TGTGCCAGCAGTCTGGACAGGTCTCATACCTACGAGCAGTACTTC TRBJ2-7 . TRBD1 TRBV6-5
CASSPPFPIIEAFF TGTGCCAGCTCACCACCTTTTCCGATTATTGAAGCTTTCTTT TRBJ1-1 . . TRBV18
CASSQVVGQPQHF TGCGCCAGCAGCCAAGTTGTAGGGCAGCCCCAGCATTTT TRBJ1-5 once . TRBV4-1
CASNPRKVDEKLFF TGTGCCAGCAACCCAAGGAAGGTAGATGAAAAACTGTTTTTT TRBJ1-4 . . TRBV2
CASSTGNYGYTF TGTGCCAGCAGTACAGGGAACTATGGCTACACCTTC TRBJ1-2 . . TRBV6-5
CASSPLGGNSNQPQHF TGTGCCAGCAGCCCCTTAGGGGGGAATAGCAATCAGCCCCAGCATTTT TRBJ1-5 few . TRBV5-6
CASSALGASNQPQHF TGTGCCAGTAGTGCTTTGGGAGCTAGCAATCAGCCCCAGCATTTT TRBJ1-5 . . TRBV19
CASSKQETQYF TGCGCCAGCAGCAAACAAGAGACCCAGTACTTC TRBJ2-5 once . TRBV5-1
CASSSDRNTEAFF TGTGCCAGCAGCTCTGACAGGAACACTGAAGCTTTCTTT TRBJ1-1 few . TRBV7-9
CASSLGQSNSYEQYF TGCGCCAGCAGCTTGGGACAGTCAAACTCCTACGAGCAGTACTTC TRBJ2-7 . . TRBV5-1
CASSEWGTGVYGYTF TGTGCCAGCAGTGAATGGGGGACAGGGGTCTATGGCTACACCTTC TRBJ1-2 . TRBD1 TRBV6-1
CAWSITGDVGNQPQHF TGTGCCTGGAGTATAACAGGGGATGTGGGCAATCAGCCCCAGCATTTT TRBJ1-5 . TRBD1 TRBV30
CASSPSTGSAYGYTF TGTGCCAGCTCACCATCCACCGGGTCGGCTTATGGCTACACCTTC TRBJ1-2 once . TRBV18
CASSKKQGLLRPQHF TGTGCCAGCAGCAAAAAGCAGGGCCTTTTGAGGCCCCAGCATTTT TRBJ1-5 once . TRBV21-1
CASKAPGTGTYGYTF TGTGCCAGTAAAGCCCCCGGGACAGGAACCTATGGCTACACCTTC TRBJ1-2 . TRBD1 TRBV19
CASSIDGTSGTYNEQFF TGTGCCAGTAGTATAGACGGGACTAGCGGGACGTACAATGAGCAGTTCTTC TRBJ2-1 . TRBD2 TRBV19
CASSIVGVAEAFF TGTGCCAGTAGTATAGTTGGAGTGGCTGAAGCTTTCTTT TRBJ1-1 few . TRBV19
CASSLLQGATGELFF TGTGCCAGCAGTCTCCTACAGGGCGCGACCGGGGAGCTGTTTTTT TRBJ2-2 . . TRBV2
CASRGGGPLSGANVLTF TGCGCCAGCAGAGGAGGGGGTCCACTCTCTGGGGCCAACGTCCTGACTTTC TRBJ2-6 once . TRBV10-2
CSVTGGTGELFF TGCAGCGTCACAGGGGGCACCGGGGAGCTGTTTTTT TRBJ2-2 . TRBD1 TRBV29-1
CSVAEGKYEQYF TGCAGCGTTGCGGAGGGTAAATACGAGCAGTACTTC TRBJ2-7 . . TRBV29-1
CASSESGTRSSYEQYF TGTGCCAGCAGTGAATCAGGGACCCGGAGCTCCTACGAGCAGTACTTC TRBJ2-7 . . TRBV2
CASRSLTGYSNQPQHF TGTGCCAGCAGAAGTTTAACAGGATATAGCAATCAGCCCCAGCATTTT TRBJ1-5 . . TRBV6-6
CASSYSSAPNTEAFF TGTGCCAGCAGTTACTCGAGTGCACCGAACACTGAAGCTTTCTTT TRBJ1-1 . . TRBV6-5
CASSLEFPYEQYF TGTGCCAGCAGCTTAGAATTCCCTTACGAGCAGTACTTC TRBJ2-7 few . TRBV7-2
CASSFGSNTEAFF TGTGCCAGCAGTTTTGGGTCGAACACTGAAGCTTTCTTT TRBJ1-1 . . TRBV27
CASSFETRGRAQPQHF TGTGCCAGCAGTTTCGAGACCAGGGGGCGCGCTCAGCCCCAGCATTTT TRBJ1-5 . TRBD1 TRBV28
CASSREYTETQYF TGTGCCAGCAGCCGGGAATACACGGAGACCCAGTACTTC TRBJ2-5 . . TRBV3-1/TRBV3-2
CASGRTGGGNYGYTF TGTGCCAGCGGCCGGACAGGGGGTGGGAACTATGGCTACACCTTC TRBJ1-2 . TRBD1 TRBV2
CAWSAHWSSYNEQFF TGTGCCTGGAGTGCCCACTGGAGCTCCTACAATGAGCAGTTCTTC TRBJ2-1 . . TRBV30
CASSLGPFGYTF TGTGCCAGCAGCTTGGGGCCGTTTGGCTACACCTTC TRBJ1-2 once . TRBV7-9
CSASRGTEQYF TGCAGTGCTAGCAGGGGGACCGAGCAGTACTTC TRBJ2-7 . TRBD1 TRBV20-1
CSVVGGTYNEQFF TGCAGCGTTGTTGGCGGGACCTACAATGAGCAGTTCTTC TRBJ2-1 . . TRBV29-1
CASSLSRVAATNEQYF TGTGCCAGCAGTTTATCCCGTGTGGCAGCAACTAACGAGCAGTACTTC TRBJ2-7 . . TRBV27
CASSGTSGSNEQFF TGTGCCAGCAGTGGGACTAGCGGGAGCAATGAGCAGTTCTTC TRBJ2-1 few TRBD2 TRBV6-4
CSVNPDSTDTQYF TGCAGCGTTAACCCAGACAGCACAGATACGCAGTATTTT TRBJ2-3 . . TRBV29-1
CASSFRWGPLRDGYTF TGTGCCAGCAGCTTCCGGTGGGGGCCCTTACGTGATGGCTACACCTTC TRBJ1-2 . . TRBV5-8